Below, 21 T cell receptor beta chains from the same sample are listed, as sequenced in a study of T cell repertoires in cytomegalovirus infection. In TCRdb, the reads were re-called with MiXCR into one record per CDR3 protein. The table lists approximately 76,000 distinct CDR3 sequences, approximately 40% of them singletons. No antigen has been assigned to these receptors. The sample in question was CD8+ T cells from cultured PBMCs, obtained from culture after CMV antigen stimulation. These receptors all stem from a human donor in good health (CMV status not recorded). Some clones in this sample may be carry-over from other donors' samples.

This chain joins TRBV6-2 or TRBV6-3 and TRBJ2-7, with 9 bases that match TRBD2. The CDR3 totals 14 residues. After removal of 4 bases from V and 2 bases from J, the junction contained 3 bases not matched to a gene. CDR1 and CDR2 (germline): MNHEY, SVGEGT. The CDR3 DNA sequence: TGTGCCAGCAGTTCAGCGGGGGGACCCTACGAGCAGTACTTC. As protein: CASSSAGGPYEQYF.

This chain connects TRBV2 to TRBJ1-1; the D gene is possibly TRBD1 (6 bases). Germline assignment: CDR1 SNHLY and CDR2 FYNNEI. V was clipped by 2 bases and J by 9 bases, with 13 bases between them. This CDR3 contains 13 residues. DNA of the CDR3: TGTGCCAGCAGTGAACCGGGGGCGCAAAAAGCTTTCTTT. Encoded protein: CASSEPGAQKAFF.

This clonotype was counted a few times. The chain joins TRBV12-3 or TRBV12-4 to TRBJ1-2; TRBD1 matches at 7 bases. The CDR3 totals 16 residues. V trimming: 6 bases; J trimming: 7 bases; junction bases outside the gene matches: 17. CDR3 nucleotides: TGTGCCAGCAGCTCCCTACGGGACAGCCTTTCGCTTGGCTACACCTTC. Amino acid sequence: CASSSLRDSLSLGYTF.

In its sample, this clonotype was seen a few times. V usage is TRBV7-9 and J usage is TRBJ2-1; the match to TRBD2 covers 9 bases. From germline, CDR1 is SEHNR and CDR2 FQNEAQ (reference sequence). The J segment lost 3 bases and the V segment lost 3 bases, leaving 6 bases of the junction unmatched. This CDR3 contains 16 residues. The CDR3 spells CASSLMGLADYNEQFF. CDR3 DNA sequence: TGTGCCAGCAGCTTGATGGGACTAGCCGACTACAATGAGCAGTTCTTC.

The rearrangement links TRBV2 to TRBJ2-3; 7 bases fit TRBD2. The junction had 1 base not matched to a gene; V was cut back by 5 bases and J by 2 bases. The CDR3 consists of 13 residues. Germline CDR1 SNHLY, CDR2 FYNNEI. For the CDR3, the DNA is TGTGCCAGCAGTCGGGACTACACAGATACGCAGTATTTT. Its translation: CASSRDYTDTQYF.

The chain recombines TRBV4-1 with TRBJ1-1; D gene unclear. The V and J ends lost 0 bases and 1 base respectively, with 9 bases between them. Germline CDR1 is MGHRA and CDR2 is YSYEKL. The CDR3 loop spans 15 amino acids. Written as DNA, the CDR3 is TGCGCCAGCAGCCAAGAATTGGCTCCGAACACTGAAGCTTTCTTT. Translating gives CASSQELAPNTEAFF.

This clonotype has only one observation. The V and J genes are TRBV15 and TRBJ2-5; D might be TRBD1 (5 bases). This CDR3 comprises 15 residues. Germline assignment: CDR1 LNHNV and CDR2 YYDKDF (reference sequence). V gave up 1 base and J gave up 5 bases, with 14 bases separating them. As DNA, the CDR3 is TGTGCCACCAGCAGAGGAACCGACAGTTGGGAGACCCAGTACTTC. This encodes CATSRGTDSWETQYF.

V and J are TRBV7-6 and TRBJ1-2; 9 bases line up with TRBD1. CDR3 size: 12 residues. V was clipped by 4 bases and J by 8 bases; unmatched bases: 2. CDR1 is SGHVS, CDR2 FNYEAQ, per germline. This CDR3 is CASSSDRGGYTF. The CDR3 region has the DNA TGTGCCAGCAGCTCGGACAGGGGCGGCTACACCTTC. Together with reference TRBV7-6 and TRBJ1-2, the CDR3 gives the full variable domain: GAGVSQSPRYKVTKRGQDVALRCDPISGHVSLYWYRQALGQGPEFLTYFNYEAQQDKSGLPNDRFSAERPEGSISTLTIQRTEQRDSAMYRCASSSDRGGYTFGSGTRLTVV.

This clonotype was counted a few times. The chain carries TRBV12-3 or TRBV12-4 and TRBJ2-7, with D possibly matching TRBD2 (6 bases). The CDR3 consists of 13 residues. With 6 bases removed from V and 6 bases from J, the gap between germline ends came to 15 bases. CDR3 coding DNA: TGTGCCAGCAGCATCGGAGGGTCGGGCGAGCAGTACTTC. Translated, it gives CASSIGGSGEQYF.

This clonotype has a single count. The V call is TRBV29-1, the J call TRBJ1-1; D unresolved. Germline V lookup: CDR1 SQVTM, CDR2 ANQGSEA. V was cut by 6 bases and J by 5 bases, with 13 bases left in between. The CDR3 spans 12 residues. The CDR3 is CSVEEGWTEAFF. The CDR3 DNA sequence: TGCAGCGTCGAGGAGGGTTGGACTGAAGCTTTCTTT.

V gene TRBV2 combines with J gene TRBJ1-4; D is uncertain. Germline V lookup: CDR1 SNHLY, CDR2 FYNNEI. V was cut by 5 bases and J by 6 bases, with 1 base left in between. This CDR3 comprises 10 residues. The CDR3 loop is CASSYEKLFF. The CDR3, as DNA: TGTGCCAGCAGTTATGAAAAACTGTTTTTT. Supplemented by reference TRBV2 and TRBJ1-4, the full variable domain reads EPEVTQTPSHQVTQMGQEVILRCVPISNHLYFYWYRQILGQKVEFLVSFYNNEISEKSEIFDDQFSVERPDGSNFTLKIRSTKLEDSAMYFCASSYEKLFFGSGTQLSVL.

This rearrangement joins TRBV29-1 to TRBJ1-2; D is possibly TRBD1 (6 bases). The germline V gene encodes CDR1 SQVTM and CDR2 ANQGSEA. The ends were cut back, 3 bases at V and 1 base at J, with 9 bases in the middle. The CDR3 spans 13 residues. CDR3 in amino acids: CSVEDRLNYGYTF. CDR3 bases: TGCAGCGTTGAGGACAGACTTAACTATGGCTACACCTTC. Full variable domain (remainder filled in from reference TRBV29-1 and TRBJ1-2): SAVISQKPSRDICQRGTSLTIQCQVDSQVTMMFWYRQQPGQSLTLIATANQGSEATYESGFVIDKFPISRPNLTFSTLTVSNMSPEDSSIYLCSVEDRLNYGYTFGSGTRLTVV.

The chain couples TRBV7-9 to TRBJ2-5; tentative D call: TRBD2 (5 bases). In germline, CDR1 is SEHNR, CDR2 FQNEAQ (reference sequence). Trimming took 4 bases from V and 5 from J, leaving 14 bases between them. The CDR3 is 14 residues long. This CDR3 reads CASSSPPRGETQYF. The DNA of the CDR3 is TGTGCCAGCAGCTCCCCCCCGCGAGGGGAGACCCAGTACTTC.

This sequence joins TRBV7-6 and TRBJ1-1; maybe TRBD1 (5 bases). V lost 2 bases and J 1 base, leaving 11 bases between the germline ends. The CDR3 runs 15 residues. Germline values: CDR1 SGHVS, CDR2 FNYEAQ. In DNA, the CDR3 is TGTGCCAGCAGCTTACCGGGACCGGCGAACACTGAAGCTTTCTTT. Translation gives CASSLPGPANTEAFF.

The chain has TRBV5-6 and TRBJ2-7; D possibly matches TRBD1 or TRBD2 (5 bases each). V was pared by 4 bases and J by 3 bases, with 14 bases between. This CDR3 is built from 14 residues. Germline V gene lookup returns CDR1 SGHDT and CDR2 YYEEEE. The chain's CDR3 is CASSPGTPGYEQYF. As DNA, the CDR3 is TGTGCCAGCAGCCCCGGGACCCCCGGCTACGAGCAGTACTTC.

A few counts support this clonotype. The rearrangement uses TRBV2 and TRBJ2-5; either TRBD1 or TRBD2 may supply D (5 bases each). The CDR3 covers 16 residues. The germline V gene has CDR1 SNHLY and CDR2 FYNNEI. The V gene lost 3 bases and the J gene lost 5 bases, with 19 bases spanning the gap. In DNA form, the CDR3 reads TGTGCCAGCAGTGATTTGGGGCGGGCCGGAGATGAGACCCAGTACTTC. This translates into CASSDLGRAGDETQYF.

This clonotype has only a few counts. The chain uses TRBV4-1 and TRBJ2-3; D may be TRBD2 (7 bases). Trimming cost V 4 bases and J 2 bases, with 19 bases left between them. This CDR3 spans 17 amino acids. CDR1 is MGHRA, CDR2 YSYEKL, per germline. The CDR3 sequence is CASSPNLLRGATDTQYF. The CDR3 DNA is TGCGCCAGCAGCCCAAACCTCCTCCGGGGGGCCACAGATACGCAGTATTTT.

This sequence joins TRBV7-9 and TRBJ1-1; D not certain. The V and J ends lost 0 bases and 5 bases respectively, with 7 bases between them. Germline V gives CDR1 SEHNR, CDR2 FQNEAQ (reference sequence). The CDR3 spans 13 residues. CDR3 region: CASSLASTTEAFF. The CDR3, as DNA: TGTGCCAGCAGCTTAGCGTCAACGACTGAAGCTTTCTTT.

This clonotype has only a few counts. This chain joins TRBV10-3 and TRBJ2-5; tentative D call: TRBD1 (5 bases). The V end was cut by 3 bases, the J end by 1 base, with 9 bases between. This CDR3 spans 14 amino acids. Germline CDR1 and CDR2: ENHRY and SYGVKD. The CDR3: CAISEGDSQETQYF. CDR3 DNA: TGTGCCATCAGTGAAGGAGACAGCCAAGAGACCCAGTACTTC.

The J gene is TRBJ1-1, the V gene TRBV12-5, with D unresolved. CDR1 LGHNT and CDR2 FRNRAP come from the germline V gene. V lost 6 bases and J lost 4, with 12 bases in between. The CDR3 is made up of 13 amino acids. The CDR3 DNA follows: TGTGCTAGTGGGGCAGCCTGGAGCACTGAAGCTTTCTTT. This encodes CASGAAWSTEAFF.

V and J are TRBV29-1 and TRBJ1-2, with TRBD1 identical over 8 bases. Trimming at V came to 5 bases and at J to 8 bases, leaving 7 bases not matched to a gene. This CDR3 is 12 amino acids long. Germline assignment: CDR1 SQVTM and CDR2 ANQGSEA. In DNA, the CDR3 is TGCAGCGTTCCGACAGGGGATTACGGCTACACCTTC. This codes for CSVPTGDYGYTF.